A single sample is the source of the 6 T cell receptor beta chains below, sequenced in a study of shared clonotypes between healthy human individuals. Profiled with immunoSEQ multiplex PCR; TCRdb holds only in-frame clones, not every one. Of around 2,000,000 clones listed, under 95% are singletons. CD8 cells regarded as naive lacked CD45RO, were positively chosen for CCR7, and omitted terminally differentiated effector memory CD45RA+ cells. Sequencing input: naive CD8+ T cells from PBMCs. Source of these receptors: a man aged 18 to 30 in good health. Some clones in this sample may be carry-over from other donors' samples.

The CDR3 DNA reads TGTGCCAGTAGCACCCGTACTGGACAGGGAGGTAATCAGCCCCAGCATTTT. Its protein product is CASSTRTGQGGNQPQHF. The gene calls are TRBV19 and TRBJ1-5; the match to TRBD1 covers 8 bases. Germline values: CDR1 LNHDA, CDR2 SQIVND (reference sequence). This CDR3 has 17 residues. V trimming: 6 bases; J trimming: 4 bases; junction bases outside the gene matches: 14.

On this clone itself: This specimen includes other DNA sequences encoding the same CDR3. V gene TRBV27 combines with J gene TRBJ2-7, with TRBD2 identical over 12 bases. Unmatched junction bases numbered 1, after V lost 4 bases and J lost 0 bases. Germline CDR1 and CDR2: MNHEY and SMNVEV (reference sequence). The CDR3 loop spans 15 amino acids. The DNA for the CDR3 is TGTGCCAGCAGTTCGACTAGCGGGAGCTCCTACGAGCAGTACTTC. It specifies CASSSTSGSSYEQYF.

The J gene is TRBJ2-3, the V gene TRBV19, with 9 nucleotides matching TRBD1. The CDR3 spans 16 residues. Germline assignment: CDR1 LNHDA and CDR2 SQIVND (reference sequence). V trimming: 3 bases; J trimming: 2 bases; junction bases outside the gene matches: 6. CDR3: CASSILRDRDTDTQYF. CDR3 DNA sequence: TGTGCCAGTAGTATTCTCAGGGACAGGGACACAGATACGCAGTATTTT.

The V call is TRBV27, the J call TRBJ1-1; D not resolved. CDR1 is MNHEY and CDR2 is SMNVEV in the germline V gene (reference sequence). The CDR3 sequence is 13 residues long. Trimming removed 8 bases from V and 1 base from J, with 11 bases in between. The CDR3 region has the DNA TGTGCCAGCGGTTGGACGGGGAACACTGAAGCTTTCTTT. Protein sequence: CASGWTGNTEAFF.

This clone appeared a single time. The rearrangement joins TRBV2 to TRBJ2-7, with D possibly TRBD1 on 7 matching bases. Trimming took off 6 bases at V and 2 bases at J, with 17 bases between the two ends. The germline CDR1 and CDR2 sequences are SNHLY and FYNNEI. The CDR3 totals 15 residues. The CDR3 protein is CASREGAGGTYEQYF. DNA of the CDR3: TGTGCCAGCAGGGAGGGGGCCGGGGGAACCTACGAGCAGTACTTC.

The chain has TRBV5-1 and TRBJ2-7; 9 bases line up with TRBD1. J gave up 5 bases and V 5 bases, and 8 bases lay outside the gene matches. There are 14 residues in the CDR3. Per germline, CDR1 SGHRS and CDR2 YFSETQ. CDR3 protein: CASSWAGTGNEQYF. In DNA form, the CDR3 reads TGCGCCAGCAGTTGGGCCGGGACAGGGAACGAGCAGTACTTC.